This passage covers 18 T cell receptor beta chains from one sample sequenced in a study of blood T cell repertoires in COVID-19. Assay: immunoSEQ multiplex PCR; the TCRdb copy retains only in-frame clones and omits some. This table holds about 370,000 clones, about 90% found once. The sample taken for sequencing was peripheral blood. These receptors were obtained from a young man with active or convalescent COVID-19.

The V call is TRBV6-1, the J call TRBJ1-2; 7 nucleotides line up with TRBD1. With 0 bases clipped from V and 3 bases from J, the junction kept 10 bases outside the gene matches. The CDR3 runs 17 residues. Germline lookup yields CDR1 MNHNS and CDR2 SASEGT. CDR3 DNA sequence: TGTGCCAGCAGTGAAGCCATCGGGAGGGGGCGACACTATGGCTACACCTTC. Protein: CASSEAIGRGRHYGYTF.

Turning to this clone: A read error may be the cause here, since a much bigger clone is one base away. The chain links TRBV5-4 to TRBJ1-4, with TRBD1 matching over 9 bases. The CDR3 is 14 residues long. Germline assignment: CDR1 SGHNT and CDR2 YYREEE (reference sequence). Losses at the gene ends were 3 bases for V and 5 bases for J; bases not matched to a gene: 2. This CDR3 is CASSSGTGNEKLFF. The CDR3 DNA is TGTGCCAGCAGCTCCGGGACAGGGAATGAAAAACTGTTTTTT.

This rearrangement joins TRBV9 to TRBJ1-2; D is perhaps TRBD1 (5 bases). The CDR3 runs 14 residues. Germline loops: CDR1 SGDLS, CDR2 YYNGEE. V was clipped by 1 base and J by 6 bases, with 13 bases between them. The DNA of the CDR3 is TGTGCCAGCAGCGTATTGGAGGGGCCCGATGGCTACACCTTC. Protein: CASSVLEGPDGYTF.

The chain links TRBV25-1 to TRBJ2-5, with 8 positions matching TRBD1. The V segment lost 6 bases and the J segment 5 bases; nucleotides outside the gene matches: 11. The CDR3 loop spans 15 amino acids. CDR1 MGHDK and CDR2 SYGVNS come from the germline V gene. CDR3 in DNA: TGTGCCAGCAGCGATACAGGGGGTCGTGAGGAGACCCAGTACTTC. Its translation: CASSDTGGREETQYF.

The J gene is TRBJ1-1, the V gene TRBV28, with D possibly matching TRBD1 (6 bases). The germline V and J ends were trimmed by 6 bases and 2 bases, with 16 bases remaining between them. The CDR3 runs to 15 residues. Per germline, CDR1 MDHEN and CDR2 SYDVKM. CDR3 loop: CASRKQGGVNTEAFF. The CDR3 DNA reads as TGTGCCAGCAGGAAGCAAGGGGGTGTCAACACTGAAGCTTTCTTT.

This chain's CDR3 is CASSAGSGTEAFF. CDR3 nucleotide sequence: TGTGCCAGTAGTGCTGGGAGTGGGACTGAAGCTTTCTTT. This rearrangement joins TRBV19 to TRBJ1-1, with D uncertain. V lost 5 bases, J lost 5 bases, and 12 bases lay in between. The CDR3 consists of 13 residues. Per the germline V gene, CDR1 is LNHDA and CDR2 is SQIVND (reference sequence). The full variable domain, its missing parts supplied by reference TRBV19 and TRBJ1-1, is DGGITQSPKYLFRKEGQNVTLSCEQNLNHDAMYWYRQDPGQGLRLIYYSQIVNDFQKGDIAEGYSVSREKKESFPLTVTSAQKNPTAFYLCASSAGSGTEAFFGQGTRLTVV.

The chain carries TRBV18 and TRBJ1-1; 7 bases match TRBD1. CDR1 is KGHSH and CDR2 is LQKENI in the germline V gene. Unmatched junction bases numbered 18, after V lost 2 bases and J lost 0 bases. The CDR3 totals 20 residues. CDR3 bases: TGTGCCAGCTCACCATTCTTTCCGGGACAGAAGACCAGACTGAACACTGAAGCTTTCTTT. Translating it yields CASSPFFPGQKTRLNTEAFF.

CDR3 nucleotides: TGCGCCAGCAGCTTGGGGCCACAGGGAAACTACGAGCAGTACTTC. This sequence encodes CASSLGPQGNYEQYF. The J gene is TRBJ2-7, the V gene TRBV5-1, with D possibly being TRBD1 (6 bases). Deletions cut 0 bases from V and 3 bases from J, with 13 bases between. CDR1 SGHRS and CDR2 YFSETQ come from the germline V gene. The CDR3 is made up of 15 amino acids.

The chain joins TRBV28 to TRBJ1-2, with TRBD1 identical over 11 bases. Per the germline V gene, CDR1 is MDHEN and CDR2 is SYDVKM. CDR3 length: 16 residues. V lost 7 bases, J lost 3 bases, and 10 bases stayed unmatched. The CDR3 DNA sequence: TGTGCCAGCACCATAGGGACAGGGGGTATTTACTATGGCTACACCTTC. This sequence encodes CASTIGTGGIYYGYTF.

This chain connects TRBV7-2 to TRBJ2-3; 13 nucleotides line up with TRBD2. Germline V gene sequence: CDR1 SGHTA, CDR2 FQGNSA. This CDR3 region has 17 residues. With 5 bases clipped from V and 5 bases from J, the junction kept 10 bases outside the gene matches. CDR3 residues: CASSPQTSGGAIDTQYF. The CDR3 region has the DNA TGTGCCAGCAGCCCCCAAACTAGCGGGGGGGCCATAGATACGCAGTATTTT.

The chain has TRBV5-1 and TRBJ2-7, with TRBD1 identical over 12 bases. Unmatched junction bases numbered 13, after V lost 5 bases and J lost 1 base. Looked up from germline, CDR1 is SGHRS and CDR2 is YFSETQ. This CDR3 is built from 18 residues. The CDR3 loop is CASRADPGQGAASYEQYF. The CDR3 nucleotides read TGCGCCAGCAGAGCCGACCCGGGACAGGGGGCGGCATCCTACGAGCAGTACTTC.

This chain links TRBV6-6 with TRBJ2-3, with D perhaps matching TRBD2 (5 bases). The ends were cut back, 0 bases at V and 0 bases at J, with 10 bases in the middle. Germline V gives CDR1 MNHNY, CDR2 SVGAGI (reference sequence). CDR3 length: 16 amino acids. CDR3 bases: TGTGCCAGCAGTTACTCGAGTCGGGGTAGCACAGATACGCAGTATTTT. Translating it yields CASSYSSRGSTDTQYF.

J is TRBJ2-5 and V is TRBV9; TRBD1 matches at 11 bases. CDR1 SGDLS and CDR2 YYNGEE come from the germline V gene. The junction had 6 bases not matched to a gene; V was cut back by 2 bases and J by 6 bases. CDR3 length: 15 residues. CDR3 DNA sequence: TGTGCCAGCAGCGTGGGGACAGGGGGGAGCAAGACCCAGTACTTC. Its protein product is CASSVGTGGSKTQYF.

CDR3 nucleotide sequence: TGTGCCAGCAGCTTAGAGGAGGGGTTCTTCACAGATACGCAGTATTTT. Residues: CASSLEEGFFTDTQYF. V and J are TRBV7-9 and TRBJ2-3, with D tentatively TRBD2 (6 bases). The CDR3 is 16 amino acids. The V gene lost 1 base and the J gene lost 2 bases, with 13 bases spanning the gap. Per germline, CDR1 SEHNR and CDR2 FQNEAQ (reference sequence).

V and J are TRBV7-2 and TRBJ1-6; TRBD1 matches at 9 bases. Germline V gene data show CDR1 as SGHTA and CDR2 as FQGNSA. CDR3 length: 14 amino acids. The V gene end was trimmed by 3 bases and the J gene end by 8 bases; junction bases not matched to a gene: 2. The CDR3 region is CASSFRDRDSPLHF. The CDR3 DNA sequence: TGTGCCAGCAGCTTCCGGGACAGGGATTCACCCCTCCACTTT.

The chain recombines TRBV7-3 with TRBJ1-1, with D possibly TRBD1 on 6 matching bases. The CDR3 length is 15 residues. Trimming removed 4 bases at V and 5 bases at J, with 17 bases between. Germline assignment: CDR1 SGHTA and CDR2 FQGTGA. The CDR3 nucleotides read TGTGCCAGCAGCTCCTGGGGGGGCAGTCGGACTGAAGCTTTCTTT. Amino acid sequence: CASSSWGGSRTEAFF.

With respect to this clone: Other nucleotide sequences in the sample specify the same CDR3. The chain combines TRBV7-2 with TRBJ1-1; no clear D gene. The CDR3 totals 13 residues. CDR1 and CDR2 from the germline V gene are SGHTA and FQGNSA. Trimming removed 6 bases from V and 1 base from J, with 9 bases in between. The CDR3 DNA reads TGTGCCAGCAGTTTCAGACAGAACACTGAAGCTTTCTTT. Protein sequence: CASSFRQNTEAFF.

Here the CDR3 DNA reads TGTGCCAGCAGTTATACAGGGGGATGGCCCCAGCATTTT. This sequence encodes CASSYTGGWPQHF. The chain couples TRBV28 to TRBJ1-5, with 8 bases fitting TRBD1. The germline V gene encodes CDR1 MDHEN and CDR2 SYDVKM. V lost 4 bases, J lost 9 bases, and 5 bases stayed unmatched. This CDR3 comprises 13 residues.